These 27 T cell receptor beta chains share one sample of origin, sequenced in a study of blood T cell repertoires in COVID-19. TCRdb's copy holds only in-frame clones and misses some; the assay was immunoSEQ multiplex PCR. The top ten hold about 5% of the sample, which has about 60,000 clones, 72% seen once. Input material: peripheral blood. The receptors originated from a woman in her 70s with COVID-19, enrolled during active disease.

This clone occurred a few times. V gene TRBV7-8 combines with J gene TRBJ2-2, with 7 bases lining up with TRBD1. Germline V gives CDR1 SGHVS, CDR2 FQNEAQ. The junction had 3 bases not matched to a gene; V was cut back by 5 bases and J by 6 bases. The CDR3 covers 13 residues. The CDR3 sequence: CASSIQGSGELFF. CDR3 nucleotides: TGTGCCAGCAGCATACAGGGGTCCGGGGAGCTGTTTTTT.

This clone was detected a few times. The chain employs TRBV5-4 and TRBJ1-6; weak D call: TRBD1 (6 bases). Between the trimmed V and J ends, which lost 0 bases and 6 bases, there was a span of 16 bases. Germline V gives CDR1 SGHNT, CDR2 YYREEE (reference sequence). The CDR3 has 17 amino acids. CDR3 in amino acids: CASSLGGGGEGNSPLHF. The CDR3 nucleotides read TGTGCCAGCAGCTTGGGAGGCGGGGGCGAGGGTAATTCACCCCTCCACTTT.

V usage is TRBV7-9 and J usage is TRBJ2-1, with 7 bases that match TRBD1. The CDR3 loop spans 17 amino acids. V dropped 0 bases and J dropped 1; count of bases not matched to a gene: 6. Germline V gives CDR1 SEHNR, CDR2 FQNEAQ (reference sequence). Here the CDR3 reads CASSLATGVFSYNEQFF. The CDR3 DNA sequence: TGTGCCAGCAGCTTAGCAACAGGGGTATTTTCCTACAATGAGCAGTTCTTC.

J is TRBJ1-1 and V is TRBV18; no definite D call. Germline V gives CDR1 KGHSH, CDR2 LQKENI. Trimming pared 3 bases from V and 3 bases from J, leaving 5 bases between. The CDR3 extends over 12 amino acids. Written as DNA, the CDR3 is TGTGCCAGCTCACCCGAGGACACTGAAGCTTTCTTT. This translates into CASSPEDTEAFF.

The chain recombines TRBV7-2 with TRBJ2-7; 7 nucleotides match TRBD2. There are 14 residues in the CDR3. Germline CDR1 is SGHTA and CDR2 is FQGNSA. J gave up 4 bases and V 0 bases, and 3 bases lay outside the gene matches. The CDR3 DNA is TGTGCCAGCAGCTTAGCGGGGGGGATGTACGAGCAGTACTTC. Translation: CASSLAGGMYEQYF.

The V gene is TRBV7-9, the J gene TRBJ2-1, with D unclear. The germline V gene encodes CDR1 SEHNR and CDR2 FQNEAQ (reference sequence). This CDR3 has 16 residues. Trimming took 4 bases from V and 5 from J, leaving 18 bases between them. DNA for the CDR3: TGTGCCAGCAGCTCCGGATCCTATAGACGGGACAATGAGCAGTTCTTC. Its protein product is CASSSGSYRRDNEQFF.

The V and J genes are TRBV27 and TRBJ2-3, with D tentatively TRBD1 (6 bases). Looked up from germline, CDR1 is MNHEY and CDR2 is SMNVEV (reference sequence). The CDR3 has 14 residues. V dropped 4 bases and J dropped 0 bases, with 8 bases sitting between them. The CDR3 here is CASSWTESTDTQYF. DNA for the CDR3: TGTGCCAGCAGTTGGACAGAGAGCACAGATACGCAGTATTTT.

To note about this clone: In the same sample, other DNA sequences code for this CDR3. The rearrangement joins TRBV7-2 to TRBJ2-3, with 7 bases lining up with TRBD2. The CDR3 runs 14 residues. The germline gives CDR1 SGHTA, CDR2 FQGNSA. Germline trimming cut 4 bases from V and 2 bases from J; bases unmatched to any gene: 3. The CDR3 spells CASSSGLPTDTQYF. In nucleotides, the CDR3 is TGTGCCAGCAGCTCGGGACTACCCACAGATACGCAGTATTTT.

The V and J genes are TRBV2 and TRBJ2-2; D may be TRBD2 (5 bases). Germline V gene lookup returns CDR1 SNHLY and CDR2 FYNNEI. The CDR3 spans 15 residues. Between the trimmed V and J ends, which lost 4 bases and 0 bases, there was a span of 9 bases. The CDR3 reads CASSGTLANTGELFF. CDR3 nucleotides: TGTGCCAGCAGTGGGACTTTAGCGAACACCGGGGAGCTGTTTTTT.

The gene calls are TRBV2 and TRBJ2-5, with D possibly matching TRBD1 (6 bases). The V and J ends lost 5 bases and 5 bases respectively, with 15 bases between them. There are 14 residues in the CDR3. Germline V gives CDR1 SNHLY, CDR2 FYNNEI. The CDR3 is CASSRGYVRETQYF. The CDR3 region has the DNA TGTGCCAGCAGTAGGGGGTATGTTCGGGAGACCCAGTACTTC.

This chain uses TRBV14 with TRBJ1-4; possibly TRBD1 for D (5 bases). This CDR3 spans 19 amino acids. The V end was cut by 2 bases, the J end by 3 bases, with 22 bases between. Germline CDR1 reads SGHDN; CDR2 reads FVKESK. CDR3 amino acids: CASSQLWSGAGEANEKLFF. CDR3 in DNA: TGTGCCAGCAGCCAACTTTGGAGCGGCGCGGGGGAGGCTAATGAAAAACTGTTTTTT.

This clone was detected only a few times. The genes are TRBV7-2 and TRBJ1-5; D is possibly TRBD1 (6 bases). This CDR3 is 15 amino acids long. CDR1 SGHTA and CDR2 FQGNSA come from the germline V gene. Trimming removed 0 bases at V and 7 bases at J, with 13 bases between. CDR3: CASSLAQGTPQPQHF. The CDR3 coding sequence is TGTGCCAGCAGCTTAGCGCAGGGGACACCCCAGCCCCAGCATTTT.

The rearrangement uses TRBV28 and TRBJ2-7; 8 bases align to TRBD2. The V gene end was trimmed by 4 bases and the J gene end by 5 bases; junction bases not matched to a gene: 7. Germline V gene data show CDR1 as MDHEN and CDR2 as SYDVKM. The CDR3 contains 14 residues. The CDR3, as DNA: TGTGCCAGCAGTTCCCCCCGGACTAGCAACGAGCAGTACGTC. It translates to CASSSPRTSNEQYV.

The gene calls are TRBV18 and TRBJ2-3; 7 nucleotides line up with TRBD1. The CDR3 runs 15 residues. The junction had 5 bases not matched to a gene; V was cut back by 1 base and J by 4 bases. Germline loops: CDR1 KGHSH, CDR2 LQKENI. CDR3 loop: CASSPQQGRADTQYF. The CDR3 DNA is TGTGCCAGCTCACCACAACAGGGGCGAGCAGATACGCAGTATTTT.

In DNA, the CDR3 is TGTGCCAGCCAGGCACTCACCTACGAGCAGTACTTC. Translation: CASQALTYEQYF. V and J are TRBV6-5 and TRBJ2-7; D gene unclear. The V end was cut by 8 bases, the J end by 2 bases, with 10 bases between. The length of the CDR3 is 12 residues. Germline CDR1 and CDR2: MNHEY and SVGAGI.

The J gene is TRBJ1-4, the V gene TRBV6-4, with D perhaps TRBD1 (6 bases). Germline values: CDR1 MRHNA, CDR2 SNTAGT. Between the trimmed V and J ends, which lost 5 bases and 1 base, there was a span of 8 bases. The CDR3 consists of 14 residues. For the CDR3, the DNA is TGTGCCAGCAGTCGACAGGAAACTAATGAAAAACTGTTTTTT. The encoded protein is CASSRQETNEKLFF.

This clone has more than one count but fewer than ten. The CDR3 region has the DNA TGTGCCAGCAGCAGGGACAGGGGGCGCGTGGAGACCCAGTACTTC. Its protein product is CASSRDRGRVETQYF. The V gene is TRBV7-9, the J gene TRBJ2-5; 12 bases agree with TRBD1. CDR3 length: 15 amino acids. Germline CDR1 reads SEHNR; CDR2 reads FQNEAQ (reference sequence). V was pared by 5 bases and J by 5 bases, with 6 bases of the junction left unmatched.

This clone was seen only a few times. CDR3 amino acids: CASSGLAQETQYF. CDR3 nucleotide sequence: TGTGCCAGCAGCGGACTAGCTCAAGAGACCCAGTACTTC. The chain carries TRBV12-3 or TRBV12-4 and TRBJ2-5; 8 bases fit TRBD2. Trimming cost V 6 bases and J 2 bases; bases outside gene matches: 2. The CDR3 is 13 residues long.

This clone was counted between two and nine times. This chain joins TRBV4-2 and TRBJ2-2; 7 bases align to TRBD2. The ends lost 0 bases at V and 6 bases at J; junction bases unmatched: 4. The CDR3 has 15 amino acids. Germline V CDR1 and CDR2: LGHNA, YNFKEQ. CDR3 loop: CASSQDAGVAGELFF. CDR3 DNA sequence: TGTGCCAGCAGCCAAGATGCGGGAGTGGCCGGGGAGCTGTTTTTT.

The chain's CDR3 is CASTSGEANTGELFF. The CDR3 DNA sequence: TGCGCCAGCACGAGCGGGGAAGCGAACACCGGGGAGCTGTTTTTT. The chain couples TRBV5-1 to TRBJ2-2, with TRBD2 identical over 7 bases. Losses at the gene ends were 6 bases for V and 0 bases for J; bases not matched to a gene: 5. CDR1 and CDR2 from the germline V gene are SGHRS and YFSETQ. CDR3 length equals 15 residues.

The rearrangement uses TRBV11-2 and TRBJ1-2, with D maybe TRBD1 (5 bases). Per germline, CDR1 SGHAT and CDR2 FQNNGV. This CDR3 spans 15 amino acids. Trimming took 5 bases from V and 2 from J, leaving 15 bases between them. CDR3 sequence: CASSRGGAGNYGYTF. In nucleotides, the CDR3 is TGTGCCAGCAGCCGGGGAGGGGCGGGAAACTATGGCTACACCTTC.

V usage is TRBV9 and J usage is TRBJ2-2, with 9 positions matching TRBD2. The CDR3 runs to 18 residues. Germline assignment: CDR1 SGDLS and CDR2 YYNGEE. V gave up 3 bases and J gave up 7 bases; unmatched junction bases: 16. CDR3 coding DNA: TGTGCCAGCAGCGCCGGGACTAGCTCTGTTTGGGGCGACGGGGAGCTGTTTTTT. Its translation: CASSAGTSSVWGDGELFF.

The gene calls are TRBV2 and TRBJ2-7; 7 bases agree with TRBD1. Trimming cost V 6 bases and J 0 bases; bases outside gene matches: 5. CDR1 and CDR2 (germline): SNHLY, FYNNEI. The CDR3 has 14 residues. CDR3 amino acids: CASREQGSSYEQYF. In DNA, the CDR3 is TGTGCCAGCAGGGAACAGGGGAGCTCCTACGAGCAGTACTTC. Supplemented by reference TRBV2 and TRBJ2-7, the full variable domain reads EPEVTQTPSHQVTQMGQEVILRCVPISNHLYFYWYRQILGQKVEFLVSFYNNEISEKSEIFDDQFSVERPDGSNFTLKIRSTKLEDSAMYFCASREQGSSYEQYFGPGTRLTVT.

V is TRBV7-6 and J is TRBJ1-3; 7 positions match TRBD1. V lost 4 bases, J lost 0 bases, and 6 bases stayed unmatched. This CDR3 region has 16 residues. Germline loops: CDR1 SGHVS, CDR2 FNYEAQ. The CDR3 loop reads CASSSTGATSGNTIYF. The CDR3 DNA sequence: TGTGCCAGCAGCTCCACAGGGGCAACCTCTGGAAACACCATATATTTT. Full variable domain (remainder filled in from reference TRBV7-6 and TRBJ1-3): GAGVSQSPRYKVTKRGQDVALRCDPISGHVSLYWYRQALGQGPEFLTYFNYEAQQDKSGLPNDRFSAERPEGSISTLTIQRTEQRDSAMYRCASSSTGATSGNTIYFGEGSWLTVV.

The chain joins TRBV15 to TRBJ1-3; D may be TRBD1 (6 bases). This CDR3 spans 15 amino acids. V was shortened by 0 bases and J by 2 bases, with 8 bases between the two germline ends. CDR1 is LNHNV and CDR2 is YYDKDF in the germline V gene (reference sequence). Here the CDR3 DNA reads TGTGCCACCAGCAGAGATAGGGGGACTGGAAACACCATATATTTT. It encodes CATSRDRGTGNTIYF.

CDR3 loop: CASRPGQGGSPLHF. The CDR3 DNA reads TGTGCCAGCAGACCGGGACAGGGGGGTTCACCCCTCCACTTT. The chain joins TRBV7-8 to TRBJ1-6; TRBD1 aligns across 11 bases. The CDR3 is 14 amino acids. In germline, CDR1 is SGHVS, CDR2 FQNEAQ. The ends lost 6 bases at V and 9 bases at J; junction bases unmatched: 4.

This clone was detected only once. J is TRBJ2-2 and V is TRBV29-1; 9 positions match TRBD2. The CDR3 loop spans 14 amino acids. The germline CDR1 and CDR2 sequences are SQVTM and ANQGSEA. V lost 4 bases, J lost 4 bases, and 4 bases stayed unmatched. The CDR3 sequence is CSVVSGSFTGELFF. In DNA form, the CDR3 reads TGCAGCGTTGTTAGCGGGAGTTTCACCGGGGAGCTGTTTTTT.